Below are 14 T cell receptor beta chains sequenced from a single sample in a study of neurological immune-mediated disorders. Using its own MiXCR run on the 5' RACE reads, TCRdb lists one record per CDR3 protein. The table records roughly 70,000 distinct CDR3 sequences, under 5.5% of them present only once. The sample consisted of PBMCs. These receptors came from a woman between 65 and 79 years old with multiple sclerosis.

The table lists this clonotype with a few counts. V usage is TRBV4-1 and J usage is TRBJ1-5; maybe TRBD1 (5 bases). Trimming shortened V by 0 bases and J by 9 bases, and 18 bases separated the two germline ends. Germline CDR1 MGHRA, CDR2 YSYEKL. This CDR3 comprises 16 residues. CDR3 DNA: TGCGCCAGCAGCCAAGATTCGGGGCTAGATATGATGCCCCAGCATTTT. Its translation: CASSQDSGLDMMPQHF.

This clonotype came up many times. The genes are TRBV27 and TRBJ1-1, with 8 bases lining up with TRBD1. Trimming at V came to 5 bases and at J to 10 bases, leaving 15 bases not matched to a gene. This CDR3 is built from 15 residues. Germline CDR1 is MNHEY and CDR2 is SMNVEV (reference sequence). This CDR3 is CASSPPPGTGRPAFF. DNA of the CDR3: TGTGCCAGCAGTCCACCGCCGGGGACAGGAAGACCAGCTTTCTTT.

This clonotype was seen many times. V and J are TRBV4-3 and TRBJ2-1; 11 nucleotides match TRBD2. Germline CDR1 LGHNA, CDR2 YSLEER. The ends lost 3 bases at V and 4 bases at J; junction bases unmatched: 8. The CDR3 extends over 17 amino acids. The DNA of the CDR3 is TGCGCCAGCAGCCAGGGACTAGCGGACCAAAAGTACAATGAGCAGTTCTTC. It translates to CASSQGLADQKYNEQFF.

This clonotype was detected a few times. The genes are TRBV20-1 and TRBJ2-3; 7 bases match TRBD1. The junction had 9 bases not matched to a gene; V was cut back by 3 bases and J by 6 bases. CDR1 and CDR2 (germline): DFQATT, SNEGSKA (reference sequence). The CDR3 length is 14 residues. CDR3 coding DNA: TGCAGTGCTAGGGAGACAGGGCTGATGGATACGCAGTATTTT. Protein: CSARETGLMDTQYF.

This clonotype was counted many times. The rearrangement uses TRBV4-3 and TRBJ2-2; no reliable D call. CDR3 length: 17 amino acids. Germline-derived CDR1 and CDR2 are LGHNA and YSLEER. V was cut by 0 bases and J by 1 base, with 12 bases left in between. DNA of the CDR3: TGCGCCAGCAGCCAAGATCCCCCGGCAGGGAACACCGGGGAGCTGTTTTTT. Translated: CASSQDPPAGNTGELFF.

The sample holds many counts of this clonotype. The chain has TRBV7-8 and TRBJ2-7; 13 bases agree with TRBD2. This CDR3 is 16 amino acids long. CDR1 is SGHVS and CDR2 is FQNEAQ in the germline V gene. V lost 2 bases, J lost 4 bases, and 5 bases stayed unmatched. CDR3 coding DNA: TGTGCCAGCAGCTTATCACTAGCGGGAGGGCGGTACGAGCAGTACTTC. Its translation: CASSLSLAGGRYEQYF.

The gene calls are TRBV7-2 and TRBJ2-7; TRBD2 aligns across 9 bases. V trimming: 2 bases; J trimming: 8 bases; junction bases outside the gene matches: 13. The CDR3 totals 16 residues. Per germline, CDR1 SGHTA and CDR2 FQGNSA. The CDR3 sequence: CASSLNSREGPHKQYF. The CDR3, as DNA: TGTGCCAGCAGCTTAAACTCGCGGGAGGGCCCCCACAAGCAGTACTTC.

In its sample, this clonotype was seen many times. The chain couples TRBV15 to TRBJ1-1, with D perhaps matching TRBD1 (5 bases). Germline V gene lookup returns CDR1 LNHNV and CDR2 YYDKDF (reference sequence). CDR3 length equals 15 residues. V lost 4 bases, J lost 1 base, and 13 bases lay in between. Here the CDR3 reads CATSNGRVSNTEAFF. The CDR3 DNA is TGTGCCACCAGCAATGGCAGGGTATCGAACACTGAAGCTTTCTTT.

This clonotype was observed many times. The chain combines TRBV12-3 or TRBV12-4 with TRBJ2-6; tentatively, D is TRBD1 (6 bases). This CDR3 region has 15 residues. V lost 5 bases and J lost 0, with 8 bases in between. CDR3 bases: TGTGCCAGCAGTACAGGGAACTCTGGGGCCAACGTCCTGACTTTC. It is translated as CASSTGNSGANVLTF.

The sample holds many counts of this clonotype. CDR3 DNA sequence: TGTGCCAGCAGTGAAGCCGGGACAGGGGACACTGAAGCTTTCTTT. Amino acids: CASSEAGTGDTEAFF. The genes are TRBV25-1 and TRBJ1-1; 10 bases map to TRBD1. This CDR3 is 15 amino acids long. J gave up 3 bases and V 2 bases, and 3 bases lay outside the gene matches. Germline CDR1 is MGHDK and CDR2 is SYGVNS.

This clonotype has ten or more counts. V usage is TRBV7-2 and J usage is TRBJ1-5; D possibly corresponds to TRBD1 (5 bases). Germline V gene lookup returns CDR1 SGHTA and CDR2 FQGNSA. V lost 0 bases and J lost 2, with 14 bases in between. The CDR3 runs 17 residues. CDR3 residues: CASSLAGPGGGNQPQHF. CDR3 bases: TGTGCCAGCAGCTTAGCGGGTCCCGGGGGGGGCAATCAGCCCCAGCATTTT.

This clonotype has a count of ten or more. This chain joins TRBV12-3 or TRBV12-4 and TRBJ1-6; tentative D call: TRBD1 (5 bases). Trimming removed 5 bases at V and 6 bases at J, with 11 bases between. The CDR3 covers 14 residues. This chain's CDR3 is CASSADSVNSPLHF. The CDR3 DNA reads as TGTGCCAGCAGTGCTGACAGTGTTAATTCACCCCTCCACTTT.

V is TRBV5-5 and J is TRBJ2-1; 7 nucleotides align to TRBD2. The CDR3 is 16 amino acids. Germline CDR1 SGHKS, CDR2 YYEKEE (reference sequence). J gave up 2 bases and V 3 bases, and 8 bases lay outside the gene matches. The DNA for the CDR3 is TGTGCCAGCAGCTCCTCTAGCGGATCACCCTACAATGAGCAGTTCTTC. Amino acids: CASSSSSGSPYNEQFF.

This clonotype appeared many times. J is TRBJ2-1 and V is TRBV11-3, with D unresolved. The germline V gene encodes CDR1 SGHNT and CDR2 YENEEA. Trimming left V 3 bases short and J 9 bases short, with 9 bases between. The CDR3 is 12 residues long. CDR3 loop: CASSLDGVEQFF. As DNA, the CDR3 is TGTGCCAGCAGCTTGGATGGAGTTGAGCAGTTCTTC.